The TCR beta chain under discussion was sequenced for a study of control samples from healthy donors and cancer patients. In germline, CDR1 is KGHDR, CDR2 SFDVKD. This CDR3 spans 13 amino acids. V lost 7 bases, J lost 15 bases, and 14 bases stayed unmatched. Using immunoSEQ multiplex PCR, the repertoire was profiled, and TCRdb retains in-frame clones only, with some absent. Of around 79,000 clones listed, 93% are singletons. Material: PBMCs. The origin of this receptor is a woman in her 40s with lung cancer. The rearrangement uses TRBV24-1 and TRBJ2-1; 7 bases align to TRBD1. The CDR3 sequence: CATSPPAETGWFF. The CDR3 DNA follows: TGTGCCACCAGCCCCCCTGCCGAGACAGGGTGGTTCTTC.